A selection of T cell receptor beta chains follows, all from one sample in a study of T cells after yellow fever vaccination. TCRdb re-called the 5' RACE reads with MiXCR, one entry per CDR3 protein. The data contain tens of thousands of distinct CDR3 sequences, roughly 8% of them singletons. Here the sequenced sample was CD8+ T cells sorted from PBMCs, taken on the day of the yellow fever booster vaccination. These receptors were taken from a man in his thirties or forties who received the YFV17D yellow fever vaccine. The CDR3 runs from the conserved cysteine through the conserved F or W. The D gene is left open where the match is weak. Size is stated for part of the rows, as once, few or many counts, or as a class when the clone is expanded.

>-|TRBV20-1|-|TRBJ2-1
TGCAGTGCTATTCCTCGGGACAATGAGCAGTTCTTC
CSAIPRDNEQFF
>many|TRBV12-3/TRBV12-4|TRBD2|TRBJ2-1
TGTGCCAGCACGACTAGCGGGACCACCTCCTACAATGAGCAGTTCTTC
CASTTSGTTSYNEQFF
>-|TRBV28|TRBD1|TRBJ1-1
TGTGCCAGCAGTTCGACAGGGGGCTGGAACACTGAAGCTTTCTTT
CASSSTGGWNTEAFF
>-|TRBV5-6|-|TRBJ2-3
TGTGCCAGCAGCCCGGGCGCAGGCACAGATACGCAGTATTTT
CASSPGAGTDTQYF
>few|TRBV6-5|TRBD2|TRBJ2-5
TGTGCCAGCAGTTACCTAGCGGGCCAAGAGACCCAGTACTTC
CASSYLAGQETQYF
>many|TRBV7-2|TRBD2|TRBJ2-3
TGTGCCAGCAGCCTCCCTAGCGGGAGGTTTCAAGATACGCAGTATTTT
CASSLPSGRFQDTQYF
>-|TRBV9|TRBD1|TRBJ2-7
TGTGCCAGCAGCGTAGGAGACAGGGGAGCTTGGGAGCAGTACTTC
CASSVGDRGAWEQYF
>-|TRBV7-2|TRBD1|TRBJ1-2
TGTGCCAGCAGCCCACAGACAGGGGACCTATCGGGCTATGGCTACACCTTC
CASSPQTGDLSGYGYTF
>few|TRBV12-3/TRBV12-4|-|TRBJ2-2
TGTGCCAGCAGTCGGACGGTCAACACCGGGGAGCTGTTTTTT
CASSRTVNTGELFF
>-|TRBV24-1|-|TRBJ2-1
TGTGCCACCAGTGGCGAGACACCCAAGCAGTTCTTC
CATSGETPKQFF
>few|TRBV2|-|TRBJ1-2
TGTGCCAGCAGTGAATACCCAGGCCTGTTTGGCTACACCTTC
CASSEYPGLFGYTF
>many|TRBV9|TRBD1|TRBJ2-1
TGTGCCAGCAGCCCAGACAGGGAAAATGAGCAGTTCTTC
CASSPDRENEQFF
>few|TRBV27|-|TRBJ2-3
TGTGCCAGCAGTCTAGGGGGGGCCTATAGCACAGATACGCAGTATTTT
CASSLGGAYSTDTQYF
>many|TRBV6-4|-|TRBJ2-1
TGTGCCAGCAGTGAGGGGCCTGCGCCCAATGAGCAGTTCTTC
CASSEGPAPNEQFF
>many|TRBV18|TRBD2|TRBJ2-1
TGTGCCAGCAATACTAGCGACGAGGAGTTATACAATGAGCAGTTCTTC
CASNTSDEELYNEQFF
>many|TRBV20-1|-|TRBJ2-1
TGCAGTGCTAGACCCGGGACATTCCCCTACAATGAGCAGTTCTTC
CSARPGTFPYNEQFF
>-|TRBV7-9|-|TRBJ1-1
TGTGCCAGCAGCTTCCAAACGGGCACTGAAGCTTTCTTT
CASSFQTGTEAFF
>few|TRBV30|-|TRBJ2-1
TGTGCCTGGAGTCCTGTTGACAATGAGCAGTTCTTC
CAWSPVDNEQFF
>many|TRBV5-1|-|TRBJ2-1
TGCGCCAGCAGCGTCACAGGCCCGGGGAATGAGCAGTTCTTC
CASSVTGPGNEQFF
>few|TRBV4-3|-|TRBJ2-7
TGCGCCAGCAGCCCTGGCGGCTACCCTTACGAGCAGTACTTC
CASSPGGYPYEQYF
>-|TRBV3-1|TRBD1|TRBJ2-1
TGTGCCAGCAGCCAAGCGTACAACCGACAGGGGAGGAAGGATGAGCAGTTCTTC
CASSQAYNRQGRKDEQFF
>few|TRBV4-3|-|TRBJ2-2
TGCGCCAGCAGCCGTTACAGCACCGGGGAGCTGTTTTTT
CASSRYSTGELFF
>few|TRBV18|TRBD1|TRBJ2-7
TGTGCCAGCTCACCTGGGACAGGGGTCGAGCAGTACTTC
CASSPGTGVEQYF
>few|TRBV7-3|TRBD2|TRBJ2-3
TGTGCCAGCAGCATCGGGGGGAGTGGCCCAGATACGCAGTATTTT
CASSIGGSGPDTQYF
>many|TRBV7-2|TRBD2|TRBJ2-7
TGTGCCAGCAGCCTACTAGCGGGAGCTGACGAGCAGTACTTC
CASSLLAGADEQYF
>few|TRBV6-2/TRBV6-3|-|TRBJ1-1
TGTGCCAGCAGCCCATTTGGGATGAACACTGAAGCTTTCTTT
CASSPFGMNTEAFF
>few|TRBV12-3/TRBV12-4|TRBD1|TRBJ2-1
TGTGCCAGCAGTACCCACAGGGGACAGTACAATGAGCAGTTCTTC
CASSTHRGQYNEQFF
>-|TRBV5-1|-|TRBJ2-1
TGCGCCAGCAGCCCGACCGGGAATGAGCAGTTCTTC
CASSPTGNEQFF
>few|TRBV7-8|TRBD1|TRBJ2-7
TGTGCCAGCAGCTCCGTTGGACAGGGTTTCCTCTACGAGCAGTACTTC
CASSSVGQGFLYEQYF
>-|TRBV6-2/TRBV6-3|-|TRBJ2-7
TGTGCCAGCAGTTACTCCCCACCGCCAGGACCCTACGAGCAGTACTTC
CASSYSPPPGPYEQYF
>few|TRBV4-3|-|TRBJ1-1
TGCGCCAGCAGCCCGCACTCGGGTAGTAGTACTGAAGCTTTCTTT
CASSPHSGSSTEAFF
>-|TRBV19|-|TRBJ2-7
TGTGCCAGTAGTGGGGGCTATTCCTACGAGCAGTACTTC
CASSGGYSYEQYF
>few|TRBV5-8|-|TRBJ2-3
TGTGCCAGCAGCCTTAACCCTCTTAGCGCAGATACGCAGTATTTT
CASSLNPLSADTQYF
>few|TRBV5-6|-|TRBJ2-7
TGTGCCAGCAGCGGTGGGATCGGCGAGCAGTACTTC
CASSGGIGEQYF
>-|TRBV7-8|-|TRBJ2-7
TGTGCCAGCAGCTTAGGCGGGATCTCCTACGAGCAGTACTTC
CASSLGGISYEQYF
>-|TRBV20-1|TRBD1|TRBJ1-1
TGCAGTGCTCTTACCGACAGGGGGCACACTGAAGCTTTCTTT
CSALTDRGHTEAFF
>many|TRBV28|-|TRBJ2-3
TGTGCCAGCAGTTTCCCTTCCACAGATACGCAGTATTTT
CASSFPSTDTQYF
>few|TRBV6-5|TRBD1|TRBJ2-1
TGTGCCAGCAGTTACTCGAAGGACAGGGCGGAGTCAATCTTCAGCGAGCAGTTCTTC
CASSYSKDRAESIFSEQFF
>many|TRBV7-6|TRBD2|TRBJ2-1
TGTGCCAGCAGCCTTACTAGCGGGAGAATTTATGAGCAGTTCTTC
CASSLTSGRIYEQFF
>few|TRBV29-1|-|TRBJ2-2
TGCAGCGTTGAAAATGGATGGAACACCGGGGAGCTGTTTTTT
CSVENGWNTGELFF
>-|TRBV18|TRBD2|TRBJ2-5
TGTGCCAGCTCACCACTAGGACTAGCGGGAGGCAAAGAGACCCAGTACTTC
CASSPLGLAGGKETQYF
>few|TRBV29-1|-|TRBJ2-2
TGCAGCGTTGAAGGGAGGGGGCGCGACACCGGGGAGCTGTTTTTT
CSVEGRGRDTGELFF
>-|TRBV7-9|TRBD1|TRBJ2-2
TGTGCCGAGCAGGGGGCCTCGAACACCGGGGAGCTGTTTTTT
CAEQGASNTGELFF
>-|TRBV20-1|TRBD1|TRBJ1-3
TGCAGTGCTAGCCCGACAGGGGCCGGTGGAAACACCATATATTTT
CSASPTGAGGNTIYF
>few|TRBV12-3/TRBV12-4|TRBD2|TRBJ2-1
TGTGCCAGCAGTTTAAGCGGGAGCCCCTACAATGAGCAGTTCTTC
CASSLSGSPYNEQFF
>-|TRBV7-9|-|TRBJ1-1
TGTGCCAGCCCAGGACAGTCGAACACTGAAGCTTTCTTT
CASPGQSNTEAFF
>few|TRBV7-9|-|TRBJ1-1
TGTGCCAGCAGCCCCGTGGGGGGCGCCCGCGTGGCTTTCTTT
CASSPVGGARVAFF
>few|TRBV7-3|TRBD2|TRBJ2-1
TGTGCCAGCAGCCCCAAGCCGGGACTAGCAGTAAACAATGAGCAGTTCTTC
CASSPKPGLAVNNEQFF
>few|TRBV9|-|TRBJ2-7
TGTGCCAGCAGCGGGAAAGACTCCTACGAGCAGTACTTC
CASSGKDSYEQYF
>many|TRBV20-1|TRBD2|TRBJ2-2
TGCAGTGCTAGAGATCATAGCGGGAGGAACACCGGGGAGCTGTTTTTT
CSARDHSGRNTGELFF
>few|TRBV19|-|TRBJ1-2
TGTGCCACCCTGGGACGGTCCTATGGCTACACCTTC
CATLGRSYGYTF
>few|TRBV20-1|-|TRBJ2-7
TGCAGTGCTAGAGATAAGGTTTACGAGCAGTACTTC
CSARDKVYEQYF
>few|TRBV12-3/TRBV12-4|TRBD2|TRBJ2-7
TGTGCCAGCACCCCTAGCGGGATTAACGAGCAGTACTTC
CASTPSGINEQYF
>-|TRBV14|-|TRBJ1-1
TGTGCCAGCAGCCATCTCAGGAACACTGAAGCTTTCTTT
CASSHLRNTEAFF